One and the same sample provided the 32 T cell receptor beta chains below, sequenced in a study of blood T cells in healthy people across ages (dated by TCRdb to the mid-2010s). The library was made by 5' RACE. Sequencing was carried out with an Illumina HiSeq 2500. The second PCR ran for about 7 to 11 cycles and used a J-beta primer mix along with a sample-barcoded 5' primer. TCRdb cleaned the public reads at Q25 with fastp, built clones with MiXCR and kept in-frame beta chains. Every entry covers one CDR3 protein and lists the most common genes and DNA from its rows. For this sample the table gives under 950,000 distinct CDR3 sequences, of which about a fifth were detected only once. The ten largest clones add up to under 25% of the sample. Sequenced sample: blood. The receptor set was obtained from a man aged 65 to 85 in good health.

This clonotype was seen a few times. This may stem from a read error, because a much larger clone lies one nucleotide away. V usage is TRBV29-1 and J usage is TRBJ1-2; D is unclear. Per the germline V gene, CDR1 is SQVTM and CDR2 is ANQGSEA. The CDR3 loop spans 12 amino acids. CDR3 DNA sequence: TGCAACGTTGGCGGCGGGGACTATGGCTACACCTTC. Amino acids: CNVGGGDYGYTF.

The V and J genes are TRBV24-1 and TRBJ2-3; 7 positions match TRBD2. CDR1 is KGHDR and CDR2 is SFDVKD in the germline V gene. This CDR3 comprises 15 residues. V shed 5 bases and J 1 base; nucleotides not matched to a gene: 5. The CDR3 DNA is TGTGCCACCAGTGTTGCTAGCGGAGGCACAGATACGCAGTATTTT. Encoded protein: CATSVASGGTDTQYF.

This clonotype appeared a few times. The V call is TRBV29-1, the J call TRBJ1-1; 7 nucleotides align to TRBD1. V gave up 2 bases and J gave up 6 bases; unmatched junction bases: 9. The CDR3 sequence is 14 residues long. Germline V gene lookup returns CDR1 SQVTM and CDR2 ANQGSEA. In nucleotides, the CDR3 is TGCAGCGTTGAATCCGGAACAGGGGACGCTGAAGCTTTCTTT. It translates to CSVESGTGDAEAFF.

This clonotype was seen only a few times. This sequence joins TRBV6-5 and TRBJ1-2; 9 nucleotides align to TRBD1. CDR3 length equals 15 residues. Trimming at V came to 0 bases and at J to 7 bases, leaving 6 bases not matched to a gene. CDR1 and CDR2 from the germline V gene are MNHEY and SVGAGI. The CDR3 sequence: CASSYSSGTGSGYTF. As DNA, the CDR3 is TGTGCCAGCAGTTACTCGAGTGGGACAGGGTCTGGCTACACCTTC.

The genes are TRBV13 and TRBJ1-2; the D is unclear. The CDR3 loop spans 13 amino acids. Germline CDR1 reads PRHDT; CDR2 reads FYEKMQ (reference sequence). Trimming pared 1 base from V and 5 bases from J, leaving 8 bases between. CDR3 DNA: TGTGCCAGCAGCTTAGCCAATCATTATGGCTACACCTTC. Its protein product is CASSLANHYGYTF.

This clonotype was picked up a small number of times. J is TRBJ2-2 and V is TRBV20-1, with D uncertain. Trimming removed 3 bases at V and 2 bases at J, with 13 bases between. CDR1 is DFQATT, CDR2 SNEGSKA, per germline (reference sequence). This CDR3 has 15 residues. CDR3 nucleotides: TGCAGTGCTAGGGCTTCGGAACTCAACACCGGGGAGCTGTTTTTT. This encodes CSARASELNTGELFF.

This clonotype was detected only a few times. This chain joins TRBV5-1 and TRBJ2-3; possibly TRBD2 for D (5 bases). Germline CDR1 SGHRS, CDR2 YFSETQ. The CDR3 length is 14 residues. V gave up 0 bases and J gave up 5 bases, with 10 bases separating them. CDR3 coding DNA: TGCGCCAGCAGCTTGGAGCTAGCCCAAGATACGCAGTATTTT. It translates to CASSLELAQDTQYF.

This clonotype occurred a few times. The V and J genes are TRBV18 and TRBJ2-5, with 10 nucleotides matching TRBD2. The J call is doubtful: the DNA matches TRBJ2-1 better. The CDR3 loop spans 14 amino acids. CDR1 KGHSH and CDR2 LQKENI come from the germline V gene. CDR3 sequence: CASSPTSGVNEQFF. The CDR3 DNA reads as TGTGCCAGCTCACCAACTAGCGGGGTCAATGAGCAGTTCTTC.

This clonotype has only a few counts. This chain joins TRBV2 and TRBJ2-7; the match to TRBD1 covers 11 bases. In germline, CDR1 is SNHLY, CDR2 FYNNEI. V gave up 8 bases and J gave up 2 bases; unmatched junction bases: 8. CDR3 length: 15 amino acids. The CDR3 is CASGWTGGTAYEQYF. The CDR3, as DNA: TGTGCCAGCGGCTGGACAGGGGGCACGGCCTACGAGCAGTACTTC.

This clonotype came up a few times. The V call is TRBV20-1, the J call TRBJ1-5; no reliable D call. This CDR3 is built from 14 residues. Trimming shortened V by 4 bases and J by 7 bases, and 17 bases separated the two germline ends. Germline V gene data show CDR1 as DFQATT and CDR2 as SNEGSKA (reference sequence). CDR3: CSAIVGQQWQPQHF. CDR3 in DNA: TGCAGTGCTATAGTTGGCCAGCAATGGCAGCCCCAGCATTTT.

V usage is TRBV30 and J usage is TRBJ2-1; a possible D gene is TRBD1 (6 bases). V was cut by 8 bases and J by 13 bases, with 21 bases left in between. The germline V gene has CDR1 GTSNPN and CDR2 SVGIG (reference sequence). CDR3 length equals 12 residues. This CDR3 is CALERVQGPQFF. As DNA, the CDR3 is TGTGCCCTGGAAAGAGTACAGGGCCCCCAGTTCTTC.

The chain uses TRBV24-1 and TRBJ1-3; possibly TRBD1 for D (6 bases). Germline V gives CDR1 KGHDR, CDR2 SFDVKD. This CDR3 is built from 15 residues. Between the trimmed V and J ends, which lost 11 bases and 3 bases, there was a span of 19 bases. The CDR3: CAKEWTVMIGNTIYF. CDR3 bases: TGTGCCAAAGAGTGGACAGTCATGATTGGAAACACCATATATTTT.

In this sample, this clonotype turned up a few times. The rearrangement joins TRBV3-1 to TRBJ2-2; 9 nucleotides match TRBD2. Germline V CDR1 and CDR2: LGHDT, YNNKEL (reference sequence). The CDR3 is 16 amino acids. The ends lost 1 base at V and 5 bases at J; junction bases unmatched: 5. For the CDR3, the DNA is TGTGCCAGCAGCCAAGTTAGCGGGAGATGGACCGGGGAGCTGTTTTTT. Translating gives CASSQVSGRWTGELFF. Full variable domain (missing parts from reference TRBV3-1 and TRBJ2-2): DTAVSQTPKYLVTQMGNDKSIKCEQNLGHDTMYWYKQDSKKFLKIMFSYNNKELIINETVPNRFSPKSPDKAHLNLHINSLELGDSAVYFCASSQVSGRWTGELFFGEGSRLTVL.

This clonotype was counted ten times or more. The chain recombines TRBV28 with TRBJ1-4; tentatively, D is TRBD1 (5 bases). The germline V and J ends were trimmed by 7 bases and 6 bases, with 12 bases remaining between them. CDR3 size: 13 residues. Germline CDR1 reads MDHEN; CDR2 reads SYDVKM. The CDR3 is CASNKAGYEKLFF. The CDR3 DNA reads TGTGCCAGCAATAAAGCAGGGTATGAAAAACTGTTTTTT.

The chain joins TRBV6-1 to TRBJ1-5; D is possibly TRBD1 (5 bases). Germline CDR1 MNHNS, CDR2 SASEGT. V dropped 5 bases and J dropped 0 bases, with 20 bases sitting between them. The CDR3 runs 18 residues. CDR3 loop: CASSPQGTRISSNQPQHF. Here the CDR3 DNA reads TGTGCCAGCAGTCCCCAGGGAACTCGGATATCTAGCAATCAGCCCCAGCATTTT.

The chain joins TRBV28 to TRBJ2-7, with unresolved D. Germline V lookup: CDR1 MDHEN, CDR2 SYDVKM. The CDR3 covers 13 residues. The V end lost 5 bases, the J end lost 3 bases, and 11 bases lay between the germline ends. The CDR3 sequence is CASSTRHSYEQYF. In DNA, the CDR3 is TGTGCCAGCAGTACGCGACATAGCTACGAGCAGTACTTC. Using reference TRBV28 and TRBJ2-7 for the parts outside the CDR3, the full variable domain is DVKVTQSSRYLVKRTGEKVFLECVQDMDHENMFWYRQDPGLGLRLIYFSYDVKMKEKGDIPEGYSVSREKKERFSLILESASTNQTSMYLCASSTRHSYEQYFGPGTRLTVT.

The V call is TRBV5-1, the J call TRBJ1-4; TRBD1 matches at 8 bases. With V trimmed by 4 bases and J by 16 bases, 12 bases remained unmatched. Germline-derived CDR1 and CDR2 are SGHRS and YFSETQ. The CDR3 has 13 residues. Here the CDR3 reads CASSKGQGLGRFF. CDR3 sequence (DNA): TGCGCCAGCAGCAAAGGACAGGGATTGGGTCGGTTTTTT.

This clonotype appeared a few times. The CDR3 bases are TGTGCCAGCTCACCACGTGGACAGTCTAATGAAAAACTGTTTTTT. Its translation is CASSPRGQSNEKLFF. The chain has TRBV18 and TRBJ1-4, with a weak D call TRBD1 (6 bases). With 1 base removed from V and 3 bases from J, the gap between germline ends came to 9 bases. Germline-derived CDR1 and CDR2 are KGHSH and LQKENI. This CDR3 spans 15 amino acids.

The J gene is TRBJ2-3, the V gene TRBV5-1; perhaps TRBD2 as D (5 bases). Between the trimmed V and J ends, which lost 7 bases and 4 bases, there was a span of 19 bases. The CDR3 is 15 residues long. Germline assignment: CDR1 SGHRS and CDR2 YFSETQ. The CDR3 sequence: CASSRPYGESDTQYF. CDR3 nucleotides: TGCGCCAGCTCCCGGCCCTACGGGGAATCAGATACGCAGTATTTT.

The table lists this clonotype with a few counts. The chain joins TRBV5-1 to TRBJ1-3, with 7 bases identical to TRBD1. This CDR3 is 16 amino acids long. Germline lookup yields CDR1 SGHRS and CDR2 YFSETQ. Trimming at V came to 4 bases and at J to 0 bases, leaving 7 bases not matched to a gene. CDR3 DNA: TGCGCCAGCAGCGGGACAGCCACGAGCTCTGGAAACACCATATATTTT. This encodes CASSGTATSSGNTIYF.

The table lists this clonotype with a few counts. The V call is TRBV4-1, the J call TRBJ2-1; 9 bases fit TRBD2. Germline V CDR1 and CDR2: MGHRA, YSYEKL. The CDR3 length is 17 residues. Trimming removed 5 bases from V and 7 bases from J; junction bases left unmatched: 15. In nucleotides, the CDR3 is TGCGCCAGCAGCTACCAAAGGCTCCTCCTAGCGGGGAATGAGCAGTTCTTC. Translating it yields CASSYQRLLLAGNEQFF.

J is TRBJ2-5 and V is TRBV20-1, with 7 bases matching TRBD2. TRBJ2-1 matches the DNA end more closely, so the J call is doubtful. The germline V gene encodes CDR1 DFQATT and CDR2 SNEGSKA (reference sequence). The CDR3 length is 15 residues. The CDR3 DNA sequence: TGCAGTGCTAGAGTCTTTGGGAGGGGTAATAATGAGCAGTTCTTC. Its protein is CSARVFGRGNNEQFF.

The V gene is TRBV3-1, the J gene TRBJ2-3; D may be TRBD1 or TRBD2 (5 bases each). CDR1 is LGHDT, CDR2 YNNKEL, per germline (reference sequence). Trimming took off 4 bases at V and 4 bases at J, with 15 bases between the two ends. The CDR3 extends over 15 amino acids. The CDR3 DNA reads TGTGCCAGCAGCCGCCGGGACCTCGTGGCAGATACGCAGTATTTT. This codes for CASSRRDLVADTQYF.

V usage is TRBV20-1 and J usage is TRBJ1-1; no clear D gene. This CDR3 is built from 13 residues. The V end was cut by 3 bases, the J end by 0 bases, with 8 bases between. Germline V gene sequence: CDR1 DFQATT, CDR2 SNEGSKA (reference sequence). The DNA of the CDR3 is TGCAGTGCTAGTTCGCGGATGAACACTGAAGCTTTCTTT. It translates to CSASSRMNTEAFF.

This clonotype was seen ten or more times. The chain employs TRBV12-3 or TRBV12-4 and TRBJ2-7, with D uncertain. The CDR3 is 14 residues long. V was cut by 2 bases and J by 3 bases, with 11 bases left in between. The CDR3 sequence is CASSLRVLFYEQYF. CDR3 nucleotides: TGTGCCAGCAGTTTAAGAGTCCTCTTCTACGAGCAGTACTTC.

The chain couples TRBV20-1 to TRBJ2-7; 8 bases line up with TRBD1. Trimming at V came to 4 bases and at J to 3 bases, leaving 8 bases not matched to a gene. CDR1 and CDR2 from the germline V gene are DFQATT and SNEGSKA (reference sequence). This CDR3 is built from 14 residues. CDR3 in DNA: TGCAGTGCTATCTCGGACAGGGAATACTACGAGCAGTACTTC. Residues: CSAISDREYYEQYF.

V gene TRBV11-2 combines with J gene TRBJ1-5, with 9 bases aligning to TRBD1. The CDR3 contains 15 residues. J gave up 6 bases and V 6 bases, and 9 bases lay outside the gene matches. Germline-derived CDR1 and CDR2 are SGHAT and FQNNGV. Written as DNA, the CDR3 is TGTGCCAGCAGTCTCGACACAGGGGGCGGTCAGCCCCAGCATTTT. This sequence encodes CASSLDTGGGQPQHF.

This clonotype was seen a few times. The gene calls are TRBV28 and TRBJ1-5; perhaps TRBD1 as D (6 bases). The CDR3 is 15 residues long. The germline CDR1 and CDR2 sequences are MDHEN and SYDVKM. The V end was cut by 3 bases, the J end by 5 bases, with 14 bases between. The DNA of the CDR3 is TGTGCCAGCAGTTTGCCAGGGGCGGGGGATCAGCCCCAGCATTTT. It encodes CASSLPGAGDQPQHF.

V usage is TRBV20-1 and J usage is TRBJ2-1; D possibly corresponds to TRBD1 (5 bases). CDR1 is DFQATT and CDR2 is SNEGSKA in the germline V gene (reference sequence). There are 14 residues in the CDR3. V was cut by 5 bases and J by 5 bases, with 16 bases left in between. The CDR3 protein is CSAPSETDHNEQFF. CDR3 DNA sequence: TGCAGTGCTCCCTCCGAGACAGACCACAATGAGCAGTTCTTC.

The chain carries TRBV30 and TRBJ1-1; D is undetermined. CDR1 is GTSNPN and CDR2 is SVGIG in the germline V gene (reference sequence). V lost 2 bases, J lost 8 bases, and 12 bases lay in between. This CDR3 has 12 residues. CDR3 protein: CAWSLAGDEAFF. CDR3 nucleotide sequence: TGTGCCTGGAGTTTGGCAGGCGACGAAGCTTTCTTT.

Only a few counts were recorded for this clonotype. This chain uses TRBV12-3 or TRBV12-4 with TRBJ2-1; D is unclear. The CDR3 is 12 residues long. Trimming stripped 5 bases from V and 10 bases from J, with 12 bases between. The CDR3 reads CASSRRPSEQFF. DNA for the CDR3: TGTGCCAGCAGTCGGCGCCCGTCGGAGCAGTTCTTC.

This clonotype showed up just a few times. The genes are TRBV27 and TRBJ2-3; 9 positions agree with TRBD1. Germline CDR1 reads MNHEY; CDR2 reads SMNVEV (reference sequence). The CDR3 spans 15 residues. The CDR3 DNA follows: TGTGTCATAGGCCCCGGACAGGGGCGCACAGATACGCAGTATTTT. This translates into CVIGPGQGRTDTQYF.